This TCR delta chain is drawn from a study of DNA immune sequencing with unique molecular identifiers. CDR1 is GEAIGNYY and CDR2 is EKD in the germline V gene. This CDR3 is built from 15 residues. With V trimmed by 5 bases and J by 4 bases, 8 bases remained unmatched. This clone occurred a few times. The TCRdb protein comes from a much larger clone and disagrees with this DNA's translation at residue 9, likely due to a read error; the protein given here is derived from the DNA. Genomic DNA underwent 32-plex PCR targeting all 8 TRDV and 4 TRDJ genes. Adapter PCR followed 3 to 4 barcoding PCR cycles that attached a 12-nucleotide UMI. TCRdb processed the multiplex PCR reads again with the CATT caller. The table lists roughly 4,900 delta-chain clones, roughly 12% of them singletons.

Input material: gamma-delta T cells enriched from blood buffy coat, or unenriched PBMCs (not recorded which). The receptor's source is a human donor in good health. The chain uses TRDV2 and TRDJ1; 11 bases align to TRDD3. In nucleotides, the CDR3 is TGTGCCTGTGCCCAACTGGGGGATAATGACGATAAACTCATCTTT. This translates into CACAQLGDNDDKLIF.